This T cell receptor beta chain comes out of a study of T cell responses to AZD1222 COVID-19 vaccine. Study conclusions and caveats: Repertoires were obtained solely post-peak T cell response. Clonal diversity may have been underestimated, and the donors were mostly white British, with more females than males. Dominant at 160-218 and 743-854, vaccine-associated CD4 TCRs also spanned spike.

A word on this clone: Antigen unknown. The same CDR3 is also encoded by other DNA sequences in this sample.

The data were produced by immunoSEQ multiplex PCR, yet TCRdb's version contains in-frame clones alone and is incomplete. This sample yields approximately 110,000 clones, of which about 88% are seen a single time; 44% belongs to the top ten. After removal of 2 bases from V and 4 bases from J, the junction contained 1 base not matched to a gene. CDR1 and CDR2 from the germline V gene are SGDLS and YYNGEE. The CDR3 loop spans 14 amino acids. The TCR sequence derives from an adult who received the AZD1222 COVID-19 vaccine. The sample consisted of peripheral blood, taken 28 days after the second AZD1222 dose. The rearrangement joins TRBV9 to TRBJ2-1, with 9 bases fitting TRBD1. CDR3 DNA: TGTGCCAGCAGCGTGGGACAGGGTTACAATGAGCAGTTCTTC. Translated: CASSVGQGYNEQFF.